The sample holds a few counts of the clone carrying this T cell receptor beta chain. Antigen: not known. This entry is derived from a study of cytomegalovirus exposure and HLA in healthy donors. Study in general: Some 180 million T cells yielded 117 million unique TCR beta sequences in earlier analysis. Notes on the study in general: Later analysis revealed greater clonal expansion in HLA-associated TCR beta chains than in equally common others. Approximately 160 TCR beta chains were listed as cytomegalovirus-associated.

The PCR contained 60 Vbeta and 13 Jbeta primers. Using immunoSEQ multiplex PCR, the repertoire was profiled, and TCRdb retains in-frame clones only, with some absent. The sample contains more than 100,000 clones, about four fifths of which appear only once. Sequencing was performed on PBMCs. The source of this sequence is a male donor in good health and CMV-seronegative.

The CDR3 coding sequence is TGTGCCATCAGTGACGGACAGGGTATTCAGCCCCAGCATTTT. Its protein is CAISDGQGIQPQHF. The J gene is TRBJ1-5, the V gene TRBV10-3; TRBD1 aligns across 8 bases. The V segment lost 3 bases and the J segment 6 bases; nucleotides outside the gene matches: 4. Germline-derived CDR1 and CDR2 are ENHRY and SYGVKD. This CDR3 region has 14 residues.